Following are 3 T cell receptor beta chains from one sample sequenced in a study of T cell responses to AZD1222 COVID-19 vaccine. Sequencing used immunoSEQ multiplex PCR; TCRdb keeps in-frame clones, though not all of them. The data show about 130,000 clones, approximately 91% seen once. This specimen was peripheral blood, taken 28 days after the second AZD1222 dose. Receptor source: an adult who received the AZD1222 COVID-19 vaccine.

The chain employs TRBV18 and TRBJ1-1; TRBD1 matches at 7 bases. There are 15 residues in the CDR3. The junction had 9 bases not matched to a gene; V was cut back by 3 bases and J by 5 bases. CDR1 and CDR2 (germline): KGHSH, LQKENI. The CDR3 region is CASSPPGQVWTEAFF. The CDR3 nucleotides are TGTGCCAGCTCACCCCCCGGACAGGTTTGGACTGAAGCTTTCTTT.

The chain carries TRBV3-1 (or the pseudogene TRBV3-2) and TRBJ2-1; D ambiguous. V gave up 2 bases and J gave up 10 bases, with 9 bases separating them. CDR3 length: 12 residues. Germline V CDR1 and CDR2: LGHDT, YNNKEL (reference sequence). The CDR3 is CASSQFAMEQFF. The CDR3 DNA reads TGTGCCAGCAGCCAATTTGCGATGGAGCAGTTCTTC.

The chain's CDR3 is CASSIMPGGSYEQYF. The CDR3 nucleotides are TGTGCCAGTAGTATAATGCCAGGGGGGAGCTACGAGCAGTACTTC. This chain links TRBV19 with TRBJ2-7; perhaps TRBD1 as D (7 bases). Germline V lookup: CDR1 LNHDA, CDR2 SQIVND (reference sequence). The CDR3 is 15 amino acids. Trimming stripped 2 bases from V and 3 bases from J, with 14 bases between.